This T cell receptor (beta chain) was found in a study of post-analysis software for immune sequencing data. About this clonotype: The antigen is unknown.

The CDR3 covers 12 residues. The V gene lost 8 bases and the J gene lost 6 bases, with 13 bases spanning the gap. The germline gives CDR1 SNHLY, CDR2 FYNNEI. Broader study findings: Under the F measure, samples that were prepared in one batch clustered strongly together. Higher frequency in patients than in controls was seen for five TRBV segments, with TRBV5-6, TRBV5-1 and TRBV20-1 among them. The study found significantly lower normalized Chao1 diversity in multiple sclerosis patients than in controls.

Researchers reported that TCR beta cDNA libraries carried unique molecular identifiers. From approximately 0.95 to 9.8 million T cells, 450,000 to 550,000 cDNA molecules were obtained. TCRdb used MiXCR to reprocess the PCR reads, holding one entry per CDR3 protein. Among around 710,000 distinct CDR3 sequences, about half were seen once, and the ten largest hold 4.9%. The TCR comes from a girl aged 5 to 17 with multiple sclerosis. V and J are TRBV2 and TRBJ1-2, with D unclear. Sequenced sample: blood. Here the CDR3 DNA reads TGTGCCAGCCTGGCCGAGGAGGATGGCTACACCTTC. Translating gives CASLAEEDGYTF.